This T cell receptor beta chain was retrieved from a study of blood T cell repertoires in COVID-19. Study-wide context: Sites across the United States, Italy and Spain contributed samples from acute and convalescent COVID-19. Nucleic acid was either cDNA or gDNA, and it came from T cells, B-cell-depleted T cells, or PBMCs.

As handled by the study authors: Reference gene primers were amplified, and this amplification served to estimate nucleated cell counts. Clones were sequenced by immunoSEQ multiplex PCR, and TCRdb holds only the in-frame ones, with some missing. D and trimming come from the DNA, and the V and J calls and clone size come from that table. The profile shows more than 150,000 clones, about 86% of them singletons. This CDR3 comprises 16 residues. V dropped 0 bases and J dropped 4; count of bases not matched to a gene: 6. Germline CDR1 and CDR2: SGHVS and FQNEAQ. The chain recombines TRBV7-8 with TRBJ2-1; 7 bases agree with TRBD2. Input material: peripheral blood. The clonotype was recovered from a man aged 50-59 years with active or convalescent COVID-19. In DNA form, the CDR3 reads TGTGCCAGCAGCTTAGCGGAGCGGGAAAGTTACAATGAGCAGTTCTTC. It yields the protein CASSLAERESYNEQFF.